Shown below are 12 T cell receptor beta chains from a single sample sequenced in a study of T cell responses to AZD1222 COVID-19 vaccine. The table came from immunoSEQ multiplex PCR; TCRdb's copy has only in-frame clones and leaves some out. The sample lists about 92,000 clones; 90% to 95% were seen once. Sequencing used peripheral blood, obtained on day 0 of AZD1222 vaccination. The receptors stem from an adult in good health.

This clone was seen a handful of times. Written as DNA, the CDR3 is TGCAGCGTTGAAGGTCGGCTAGCGGGGGTCTACGAGCAGTACTTC. Translation gives CSVEGRLAGVYEQYF. The rearrangement uses TRBV29-1 and TRBJ2-7; 10 bases match TRBD2. Germline CDR1 and CDR2: SQVTM and ANQGSEA. Trimming at V came to 1 base and at J to 3 bases, leaving 6 bases not matched to a gene. This CDR3 contains 15 residues.

The chain has TRBV10-3 and TRBJ1-6, with D uncertain. V dropped 1 base and J dropped 7 bases, with 11 bases sitting between them. Per the germline V gene, CDR1 is ENHRY and CDR2 is SYGVKD. The CDR3 consists of 15 residues. This chain's CDR3 is CAISEYREWNSPLHF. In DNA form, the CDR3 reads TGTGCCATCAGTGAGTATCGGGAGTGGAATTCACCCCTCCACTTT.

The rearrangement links TRBV6-5 to TRBJ1-1; D may be TRBD1 (6 bases). CDR1 is MNHEY and CDR2 is SVGAGI in the germline V gene. The length of the CDR3 is 16 residues. V was clipped by 0 bases and J by 10 bases, with 21 bases between them. CDR3 nucleotide sequence: TGTGCCAGCAGTTACTCGATAAGGACCGGGGGCGCAGGAGCTTTCTTT. Translating it yields CASSYSIRTGGAGAFF.

The gene calls are TRBV6-5 and TRBJ1-6, with a tentative D call TRBD1 (6 bases). CDR3 length: 13 residues. Trimming stripped 5 bases from V and 7 bases from J, with 9 bases between. Germline CDR1 and CDR2: MNHEY and SVGAGI. The CDR3, as DNA: TGTGCCAGCAGTCCACAGGGAAATTCACCCCTCCACTTT. Amino acids: CASSPQGNSPLHF.

This chain uses TRBV6-1 with TRBJ1-3, with D maybe TRBD1 (5 bases). Deletions cut 2 bases from V and 0 bases from J, with 23 bases between. CDR1 is MNHNS and CDR2 is SASEGT in the germline V gene. The CDR3 is 20 residues long. The CDR3 sequence is CASSENPVQGIYDSGNTIYF. CDR3 coding DNA: TGTGCCAGCAGTGAAAATCCGGTTCAGGGCATATACGACTCTGGAAACACCATATATTTT.

The rearrangement joins TRBV7-3 to TRBJ2-7, with no clear D. The CDR3 is 15 residues long. V was cut by 4 bases and J by 1 base, with 14 bases left in between. Germline values: CDR1 SGHTA, CDR2 FQGTGA. The DNA for the CDR3 is TGTGCCAGCAGCTGGTCCCCCGGACCATCCTACGAGCAGTACTTC. This sequence encodes CASSWSPGPSYEQYF. The complete variable domain, with remaining parts taken from reference TRBV7-3 and TRBJ2-7, reads GAGVSQTPSNKVTEKGKYVELRCDPISGHTALYWYRQSLGQGPEFLIYFQGTGAADDSGLPNDRFFAVRPEGSVSTLKIQRTERGDSAVYLCASSWSPGPSYEQYFGPGTRLTVT.

The chain is built from TRBV19 and TRBJ1-1; maybe TRBD1 (5 bases). The germline V gene has CDR1 LNHDA and CDR2 SQIVND (reference sequence). V was shortened by 4 bases and J by 6 bases, with 12 bases between the two germline ends. The CDR3 has 13 amino acids. CDR3 sequence: CASSTQGMAEAFF. The DNA of the CDR3 is TGTGCCAGTAGTACCCAGGGAATGGCTGAAGCTTTCTTT.

The table lists this clone with a count of one. This chain connects TRBV30 to TRBJ1-4; D not resolved. V was clipped by 5 bases and J by 11 bases, with 15 bases between them. The germline gives CDR1 GTSNPN, CDR2 SVGIG (reference sequence). The CDR3 totals 12 residues. CDR3 sequence (DNA): TGTGCCTGGGGTCGGAGAGACGGTAAACTGTTTTTT. It translates to CAWGRRDGKLFF.

This clone was recorded only once. The V gene is TRBV28, the J gene TRBJ1-2; D may be TRBD1 (6 bases). The V end was cut by 1 base, the J end by 6 bases, with 18 bases between. Germline CDR1 and CDR2: MDHEN and SYDVKM. The CDR3 runs to 16 residues. CDR3 in DNA: TGTGCCAGCAGTTTATATAGGGGGGAGGGGAGAAATGGCTACACCTTC. It encodes CASSLYRGEGRNGYTF.

V is TRBV9 and J is TRBJ2-3; TRBD2 agrees at 7 bases. The V gene end was trimmed by 0 bases and the J gene end by 2 bases; junction bases not matched to a gene: 12. Germline CDR1 reads SGDLS; CDR2 reads YYNGEE. The CDR3 is made up of 18 amino acids. The CDR3 here is CASSVAVVERGFTDTQYF. The CDR3 nucleotides read TGTGCCAGCAGCGTAGCTGTTGTGGAGCGGGGATTCACAGATACGCAGTATTTT. Full variable domain (remainder filled in from reference TRBV9 and TRBJ2-3): DSGVTQTPKHLITATGQRVTLRCSPRSGDLSVYWYQQSLDQGLQFLIQYYNGEERAKGNILERFSAQQFPDLHSELNLSSLELGDSALYFCASSVAVVERGFTDTQYFGPGTRLTVL.

The V and J genes are TRBV6-6 and TRBJ2-5, with a weak D call TRBD2 (6 bases). The V and J ends lost 2 bases and 5 bases respectively, with 15 bases between them. The germline gives CDR1 MNHNY, CDR2 SVGAGI (reference sequence). The CDR3 runs to 15 residues. The CDR3 sequence is CASSYPGVGRETQYF. DNA of the CDR3: TGTGCCAGCAGTTACCCGGGGGTAGGGCGGGAGACCCAGTACTTC.

The V and J genes are TRBV28 and TRBJ1-2; 8 bases are a match to TRBD1. The V and J ends lost 5 bases and 7 bases, in that order; junction bases with no gene match: 6. The CDR3 is 13 residues long. From germline, CDR1 is MDHEN and CDR2 SYDVKM. The CDR3 is CASSRSTGVGYTF. For the CDR3, the DNA is TGTGCCAGCAGTCGCTCGACAGGGGTTGGCTACACCTTC.